This passage covers 21 T cell receptor beta chains from one sample sequenced in a study of T cell clusters in autoimmune cytopenias. TRB rearrangements were amplified by touch-down multiplex PCR with mixed TRB-A/B primers. TCRdb reworked the multiplex PCR reads into one entry per CDR3 protein, no DNA. This table holds 7,000 to 7,500 distinct CDR3 sequences. TRB was amplified from 250 ng of peripheral blood genomic DNA per sample. This same sample was also part of a study on T cell repertoires in aging, cancer and after chemotherapy.

Sequences were obtained from peripheral blood. All receptors derive from a human donor in good health.

V usage is TRBV6-4 and J usage is TRBJ2-6; TCRdb returns TRBD1, unconfirmable since there is no DNA. Germline CDR1 reads MRHNA; CDR2 reads SNTAGT. There are 15 residues in the CDR3. CDR3 loop: CASSDGQSGANVLTF.

The chain combines TRBV11-2 with TRBJ2-2; TCRdb's D call of TRBD1 is untestable without DNA. The CDR3 contains 16 residues. Per germline, CDR1 SGHAT and CDR2 FQNNGV. The CDR3 is CATPDLGQGGTGELFF. Variable domain in full (rest from reference TRBV11-2 and TRBJ2-2): EAGVAQSPRYKIIEKRQSVAFWCNPISGHATLYWYQQILGQGPKLLIQFQNNGVVDDSQLPKDRFSAERLKGVDSTLKIQPAKLEDSAVYLCATPDLGQGGTGELFFGEGSRLTVL.

V usage is TRBV30 and J usage is TRBJ1-2; TCRdb lists TRBD1, though no DNA is available to test this call. The CDR3 totals 12 residues. CDR1 is GTSNPN, CDR2 SVGIG, per germline (reference sequence). The CDR3 spells CAWSVSGYGYTF.

This clonotype registers medium-sized by frequency. This chain links TRBV5-5 with TRBJ2-2; the D call of TRBD1 rests on TCRdb alone, since no DNA is present to check it. This CDR3 has 16 residues. CDR1 is SGHKS, CDR2 YYEKEE, per germline (reference sequence). The CDR3 loop is CASSGGTGGDTGELFF. Drawing the rest from reference TRBV5-5 and TRBJ2-2, the complete variable domain is DAGVTQSPTHLIKTRGQQVTLRCSPISGHKSVSWYQQVLGQGPQFIFQYYEKEERGRGNFPDRFSARQFPNYSSELNVNALLLGDSALYLCASSGGTGGDTGELFFGEGSRLTVL.

Frequency places this clonotype as medium-sized. The rearrangement joins TRBV5-5 to TRBJ2-1. The CDR3 is made up of 16 amino acids. Per the germline V gene, CDR1 is SGHKS and CDR2 is YYEKEE (reference sequence). The CDR3 sequence is CASSPYLNGMINEQFF. Full variable domain (rest looked up from reference TRBV5-5 and TRBJ2-1): DAGVTQSPTHLIKTRGQQVTLRCSPISGHKSVSWYQQVLGQGPQFIFQYYEKEERGRGNFPDRFSARQFPNYSSELNVNALLLGDSALYLCASSPYLNGMINEQFFGPGTRLTVL.

The genes are TRBV5-6 and TRBJ1-1; checking the TCRdb D call of TRBD1 is not possible without DNA. CDR1 SGHDT and CDR2 YYEEEE come from the germline V gene. This CDR3 region has 14 residues. The CDR3 loop reads CASSRDRGTREAFF.

This chain uses TRBV18 with TRBJ2-2. The CDR3 is 16 amino acids. Germline V gene data show CDR1 as KGHSH and CDR2 as LQKENI. The CDR3: CASSPSQASVTGELFF.

The chain carries TRBV6-4 and TRBJ1-2; there is no DNA to check the TCRdb D call of TRBD1. This CDR3 contains 15 residues. Looked up from germline, CDR1 is MRHNA and CDR2 is SNTAGT. CDR3 region: CASSATRDREGGYTF.

CDR3 loop: CASSYSMGQGVSPLHF. The chain carries TRBV6-6 and TRBJ1-6; TCRdb outputs TRBD1, but without DNA this stays unchecked. Germline V lookup: CDR1 MNHNY, CDR2 SVGAGI (reference sequence). This CDR3 region has 16 residues.

The chain is built from TRBV12-3 or TRBV12-4 and TRBJ2-5. The CDR3 covers 14 residues. The CDR3 loop reads CASSLREGGKTQYF.

The gene calls are TRBV5-6 and TRBJ2-5; absent DNA, TCRdb's TRBD2 call cannot be checked. This CDR3 has 19 amino acids. The germline CDR1 and CDR2 sequences are SGHDT and YYEEEE. Here the CDR3 reads CASSFAAGWGLAKLETQYF.

The chain links TRBV12-3 or TRBV12-4 to TRBJ2-5; TCRdb's D gene call, TRBD1, goes unchecked for lack of DNA. CDR3 length: 14 amino acids. CDR3 region: CASSLRAGAETQYF.

This chain joins TRBV19 and TRBJ2-7; checking the TCRdb D call of TRBD1 is not possible without DNA. This CDR3 has 14 residues. Germline CDR1 is LNHDA and CDR2 is SQIVND (reference sequence). The CDR3 protein is CASSPRTAPRHQYF.

This clonotype is labeled medium-sized based on frequency. The chain recombines TRBV29-1 with TRBJ2-2; TCRdb reports TRBD1, a call that lacks DNA to check it against. This CDR3 is built from 13 residues. The V gene's germline CDR1 is SQVTM and CDR2 ANQGSEA. The CDR3 is CSVSVRGAGELFF.

The chain links TRBV10-3 to TRBJ2-7; TCRdb selects TRBD1, and the lack of DNA leaves this call unchecked. The CDR3 contains 15 residues. Germline V gene lookup returns CDR1 ENHRY and CDR2 SYGVKD. The CDR3 sequence: CAIRGQGATKFEQYF.

The chain couples TRBV12-3 or TRBV12-4 to TRBJ2-4; TCRdb calls TRBD1, which cannot be checked without DNA. CDR3 length: 17 amino acids. This CDR3 reads CASSFSGTRDAKNIQYF.

The chain recombines TRBV10-3 with TRBJ2-7. The CDR3 consists of 11 residues. In germline, CDR1 is ENHRY, CDR2 SYGVKD. The CDR3 reads CAISADYEQYF.

This clonotype is labeled medium-sized based on frequency. The chain carries TRBV6-6 and TRBJ2-6; the D call of TRBD1 rests on TCRdb alone, since no DNA is present to check it. Germline loops: CDR1 MNHNY, CDR2 SVGAGI (reference sequence). This CDR3 has 15 residues. The CDR3 sequence: CASSPKGSGANVLTF.

This chain connects TRBV27 to TRBJ1-6. Per germline, CDR1 MNHEY and CDR2 SMNVEV (reference sequence). The CDR3 is made up of 13 amino acids. This CDR3 is CASSVVENSPLHF.

The CDR3 protein is CASNPGGAGNSPLHF. The V gene is TRBV5-6, the J gene TRBJ1-6. The CDR3 extends over 15 amino acids. Germline CDR1 SGHDT, CDR2 YYEEEE.

This clonotype ranks as medium-sized in terms of frequency. The chain joins TRBV19 to TRBJ1-2; no DNA is available, so the TRBD1 call from TCRdb remains unchecked. The germline gives CDR1 LNHDA, CDR2 SQIVND (reference sequence). CDR3 size: 18 residues. CDR3 protein: CASSIVRRGQGDSFGYTF.